This T cell receptor beta chain was identified in a study of OX40 agonist ivuxolimab in advanced cancers. V was clipped by 3 bases and J by 0 bases; unmatched bases: 0. The CDR3 contains 14 residues. Per the germline V gene, CDR1 is SGHTA and CDR2 is FQGNSA. The method was immunoSEQ multiplex PCR; TCRdb's version includes in-frame clones alone and lacks a portion of them. The data hold 60,000 to 70,000 clones, with over 80% observed a single time. The receptor's source is an adult with an advanced solid tumor such as melanoma, head and neck, liver or kidney cancer. The chain uses TRBV7-2 and TRBJ1-2; the match to TRBD1 covers 8 bases. This sample comprised CD4+ or CD8+ T cells sorted from blood, obtained in a trial of the OX40 agonist ivuxolimab. CDR3 sequence: CASSLDRANYGYTF. The CDR3 coding sequence is TGTGCCAGCAGCTTGGACAGGGCTAACTATGGCTACACCTTC.